The clone carrying this TCR beta chain was observed a handful of times. Its target is unknown. This CDR3 spans 15 amino acids. The germline V gene has CDR1 MNHNS and CDR2 SASEGT. Deletions cut 2 bases from V and 4 bases from J, with 13 bases between. This sample stems from a study of T cell repertoires in cytomegalovirus infection. Study-level findings and limits: The ex vivo response showed dominance by HLA-C-restricted CMV-specific TCR beta clonotypes.

TCRdb reprocessed the reads via MiXCR and lists one record per CDR3 protein. The sample consists of about 450,000 distinct CDR3 sequences, approximately 33% of them appearing once. The gene calls are TRBV6-1 and TRBJ2-3; D is possibly TRBD1 or TRBD2 (6 bases each). This clonotype was sampled from a human donor in good health (CMV status not recorded). Some clones in this sample may be carry-over from other donors' samples. The specimen was PBMCs. CDR3 nucleotides: TGTGCCAGCAGTGAATCGCCGGGGGCGGCAGATACGCAGTATTTT. Translated: CASSESPGAADTQYF.